Listed here is a single TCR beta chain. Antigen unknown. These data come from a study of cytomegalovirus exposure and HLA in healthy donors. The study, taken as a whole, reports: Later analysis identified a missense DCLRE1C variant that was linked to TCR beta V- and J-gene trimming.

60 Vbeta and 13 Jbeta primers were used in PCR. Authors' methods: Unique TCR beta chains numbered around 80 million in a later analysis, with around 10 million shared. Libraries were prepared by immunoSEQ multiplex PCR; TCRdb keeps only in-frame clonotypes and omits some of them. For V, J and clone size, that table is used; D and trimming come from the DNA. This sample has about 72,000 clones, with roughly four fifths found just once. Although they were nominally healthy when sampled, donors likely had unrecorded immune exposures. Germline values: CDR1 MNHGY, CDR2 SVAAGI. V was pared by 6 bases and J by 0 bases, with 9 bases of the junction left unmatched. CDR3 length equals 17 residues.

The sample consisted of PBMCs. The receptor was isolated from a man between 18 and 35 years old in good health and CMV-seronegative. The chain is built from TRBV6-9 and TRBJ2-1, with 9 bases aligning to TRBD2. The CDR3 spells CASRPTDSGSSYNEQFF. The CDR3 DNA reads TGTGCCAGCAGGCCGACTGATAGCGGGAGCTCCTACAATGAGCAGTTCTTC.